The 11 T cell receptor beta chains below all came from one sample that was sequenced in a study of OX40 agonist ivuxolimab in advanced cancers. The protocol was immunoSEQ multiplex PCR, while the TCRdb copy is restricted to in-frame clones and leaves out a portion. The sample lists 30,000 to 35,000 clones, roughly four fifths occurring once. The sequencing used CD4+ or CD8+ T cells sorted from blood, collected in a trial of the OX40 agonist ivuxolimab. Receptors were obtained from an adult with an advanced solid tumor such as melanoma, head and neck, liver or kidney cancer.

J is TRBJ2-7 and V is TRBV4-1, with TRBD1 matching over 9 bases. J gave up 5 bases and V 1 base, and 6 bases lay outside the gene matches. Germline CDR1 and CDR2: MGHRA and YSYEKL. This CDR3 has 15 amino acids. CDR3 residues: CASSQVGQGLDEQYF. The CDR3 DNA reads as TGCGCCAGCAGCCAAGTTGGACAGGGGCTCGACGAGCAGTACTTC.

This clone showed up just once. The DNA for the CDR3 is TGTGCCAGCAGCCGCCGGACAGAGTTAAACACTGAAGCTTTCTTT. Its translation: CASSRRTELNTEAFF. This chain joins TRBV7-8 and TRBJ1-1; tentatively, D is TRBD1 (6 bases). Germline V gene lookup returns CDR1 SGHVS and CDR2 FQNEAQ. The V gene lost 5 bases and the J gene lost 2 bases, with 15 bases spanning the gap. The CDR3 runs 15 residues.

The V call is TRBV28, the J call TRBJ1-2; D gene unclear. Germline V gives CDR1 MDHEN, CDR2 SYDVKM. Trimming took 4 bases from V and 8 from J, leaving 11 bases between them. There are 12 residues in the CDR3. The CDR3 nucleotides read TGTGCCAGCAGTTCGTTACAACGAGGCTACACCTTC. This codes for CASSSLQRGYTF.

The chain joins TRBV18 to TRBJ1-5; D possibly corresponds to TRBD1 (6 bases). CDR1 is KGHSH, CDR2 LQKENI, per germline. The CDR3 extends over 16 amino acids. The V and J ends lost 3 bases and 2 bases respectively, with 14 bases between them. The CDR3, as DNA: TGTGCCAGCTCACCGACGGCAGGGGACGGCAATCAGCCCCAGCATTTT. This translates into CASSPTAGDGNQPQHF.

This clone was counted once. The rearrangement joins TRBV19 to TRBJ1-6, with 9 bases matching TRBD1. Trimming cost V 3 bases and J 0 bases; bases outside gene matches: 9. This CDR3 is 19 amino acids long. Per germline, CDR1 LNHDA and CDR2 SQIVND (reference sequence). CDR3 DNA: TGTGCCAGTAGTATTCAAGGGACAGGGAGGAGCTCCTATAATTCACCCCTCCACTTT. This translates into CASSIQGTGRSSYNSPLHF.

The V call is TRBV27, the J call TRBJ1-2; the D is unclear. V lost 4 bases and J 2 bases, leaving 14 bases between the germline ends. Per germline, CDR1 MNHEY and CDR2 SMNVEV (reference sequence). CDR3 length: 15 amino acids. The CDR3 bases are TGTGCCAGCAGTTCTACTGGTATGGGGAACTATGGCTACACCTTC. Translating gives CASSSTGMGNYGYTF.

This clone was recorded only once. The V gene is TRBV6-6, the J gene TRBJ2-1, with 11 bases fitting TRBD1. The CDR3 sequence is 14 residues long. The J segment lost 9 bases and the V segment lost 4 bases, leaving 5 bases of the junction unmatched. The germline V gene has CDR1 MNHNY and CDR2 SVGAGI (reference sequence). CDR3 region: CASSSGQGAIEQFF. CDR3 sequence (DNA): TGTGCCAGCAGTTCTGGACAGGGGGCGATTGAGCAGTTCTTC.

This sequence joins TRBV19 and TRBJ1-3; TRBD1 agrees at 9 bases. V dropped 8 bases and J dropped 2; count of bases not matched to a gene: 4. The CDR3 loop spans 14 amino acids. In germline, CDR1 is LNHDA, CDR2 SQIVND (reference sequence). The CDR3 nucleotides read TGTGCCAGTGACCGGACAGGGGCTGGAAACACCATATATTTT. Amino acid sequence: CASDRTGAGNTIYF.

CDR3 sequence reads: CASSRSGQGDGYTF. Here the CDR3 DNA reads TGTGCCAGCAGCCGTAGCGGCCAGGGGGACGGCTACACCTTC. V and J are TRBV11-2 and TRBJ1-2; TRBD1 aligns across 7 bases. CDR1 and CDR2 from the germline V gene are SGHAT and FQNNGV. Germline trimming cut 5 bases from V and 8 bases from J; bases unmatched to any gene: 11. This CDR3 spans 14 amino acids.

The V call is TRBV7-3, the J call TRBJ2-2, with a weak D call TRBD2 (5 bases). V lost 2 bases to trimming and J lost 4 bases, with 17 bases between them. This CDR3 comprises 17 residues. The germline V gene has CDR1 SGHTA and CDR2 FQGTGA. The CDR3 is CASSLFGLSGGTGELFF. CDR3 bases: TGTGCCAGCAGCTTATTCGGTCTCTCTGGAGGCACCGGGGAGCTGTTTTTT.

This clone has more than one count but fewer than ten. The genes are TRBV2 and TRBJ2-7, with TRBD1 matching 8 bases. The CDR3 is 13 residues long. The germline V gene encodes CDR1 SNHLY and CDR2 FYNNEI. The J segment lost 7 bases and the V segment lost 7 bases, leaving 9 bases of the junction unmatched. CDR3 coding DNA: TGTGCCAGCATGGGGCAGGGGGCAGGAGAGCAGTACTTC. Amino acids: CASMGQGAGEQYF.